What follows are 29 T cell receptor beta chains derived from one specimen sequenced in a study of breast tumors, draining lymph nodes, adjacent tissues. Breast cancer patients provided tissue from their axillary draining lymph nodes. Each CDR3 protein is one row after TCRdb ran MiXCR on the multiplex PCR reads. The sample consists of some 120,000 distinct CDR3 sequences, less than 20% of them appearing once. Material for sequencing was axillary lymph node tissue. The source is a female donor with breast cancer. Some clones in this sample may be carry-over from other donors' samples.

The chain links TRBV5-4 to TRBJ2-5; the match to TRBD1 covers 7 bases. J was trimmed by 5 bases and V by 4 bases; bases with no gene match: 11. Germline V lookup: CDR1 SGHNT, CDR2 YYREEE (reference sequence). The CDR3 covers 15 residues. CDR3 DNA sequence: TGTGCCAGCAGCCCGGGGACAGCTAACGTGGAGACCCAGTACTTC. As protein: CASSPGTANVETQYF.

This clonotype was seen repeatedly, ten times or more. This chain connects TRBV9 to TRBJ2-1, with a possible D match to TRBD1 (5 bases). CDR3 size: 15 residues. Germline CDR1 is SGDLS and CDR2 is YYNGEE. Trimming pared 1 base from V and 12 bases from J, leaving 20 bases between. The CDR3 DNA follows: TGTGCCAGCAGCGTATGGGCAGGGAAAGGTGGCATGCAGTTCTTC. Protein: CASSVWAGKGGMQFF.

This clonotype appeared many times. The chain carries TRBV20-1 and TRBJ2-1; 8 bases match TRBD2. This CDR3 is 15 amino acids long. With 1 base clipped from V and 8 bases from J, the junction kept 10 bases outside the gene matches. Germline-derived CDR1 and CDR2 are DFQATT and SNEGSKA (reference sequence). Written as DNA, the CDR3 is TGCAGTGCTAGAGTGTCCGGACTAGCTAGCTATGAGCAGTTCTTC. It encodes CSARVSGLASYEQFF.

A word on this clonotype: A read error may explain this, as a much larger clone is one base away. The chain joins TRBV6-1 to TRBJ2-1; 10 nucleotides agree with TRBD2. The CDR3 contains 15 residues. The germline gives CDR1 MNHNS, CDR2 SASEGT. V lost 8 bases and J lost 3; bases outside the gene matches: 7. The CDR3 sequence: CASGVTSGNYNEQFF. The CDR3 nucleotides read TGTGCCAGCGGTGTTACTAGCGGGAACTACAATGAGCAGTTCTTC.

The sample holds many counts of this clonotype. The V gene is TRBV20-1, the J gene TRBJ2-5; D may be TRBD1 or TRBD2 (5 bases each). This CDR3 spans 13 amino acids. V was shortened by 3 bases and J by 0 bases, with 8 bases between the two germline ends. Germline CDR1 and CDR2: DFQATT and SNEGSKA (reference sequence). Written as DNA, the CDR3 is TGCAGTGCTAGCGGGGCCTACCAAGAGACCCAGTACTTC. Translation: CSASGAYQETQYF.

This clonotype was recorded at least ten times. The chain employs TRBV5-6 and TRBJ2-1, with a tentative D call TRBD2 (6 bases). This CDR3 is 15 amino acids long. From germline, CDR1 is SGHDT and CDR2 YYEEEE. V was clipped by 6 bases and J by 6 bases, with 19 bases between them. CDR3 loop: CASTLAEMRGNEQFF. CDR3 in DNA: TGTGCCAGCACCTTAGCGGAAATGAGAGGCAATGAGCAGTTCTTC.

The chain is built from TRBV30 and TRBJ1-4; tentative D call: TRBD1 (5 bases). CDR3 length: 13 amino acids. Trimming removed 1 base from V and 3 bases from J, with 6 bases in between. Germline CDR1 GTSNPN, CDR2 SVGIG (reference sequence). CDR3 coding DNA: TGTGCCTGGAGTGGACAGTCTAATGAAAAACTGTTTTTT. Amino acid sequence: CAWSGQSNEKLFF.

This clonotype was seen only a few times. The chain uses TRBV6-5 and TRBJ2-3; D could derive from TRBD1 or TRBD2 (5 bases each). V was cut by 7 bases and J by 1 base, with 9 bases left in between. Germline loops: CDR1 MNHEY, CDR2 SVGAGI. CDR3 length: 13 residues. CDR3 sequence (DNA): TGTGCCAGCAAGGGACCAGGCACAGATACGCAGTATTTT. Protein: CASKGPGTDTQYF.

Details on this clonotype: A read error is possible here, since a much larger clone lies one base away. The chain employs TRBV11-2 and TRBJ2-1, with 8 bases aligning to TRBD2. Per germline, CDR1 SGHAT and CDR2 FQNNGV. The J segment lost 4 bases and the V segment lost 6 bases, leaving 11 bases of the junction unmatched. The CDR3 covers 16 residues. For the CDR3, the DNA is TGTGCCAGCAGTGGGATTAGCGGGAAACGGTACAATGAGCAGTTCTTC. Encoded protein: CASSGISGKRYNEQFF.

With respect to this clonotype: This may be a read error, as it is one base from a much larger clone. The chain uses TRBV20-1 and TRBJ1-5; D might be TRBD1 (6 bases). This CDR3 has 14 amino acids. Germline V gene data show CDR1 as DFQATT and CDR2 as SNEGSKA (reference sequence). CDR3 sequence: CSARKTGGNQPRHF. CDR3 nucleotides: TGCAGTGCTAGAAAGACAGGTGGCAATCAGCCCCGGCATTTT.

This clonotype was seen repeatedly, ten times or more. CDR3 amino acids: CAIRAPGIRPYNEQFF. The CDR3 nucleotides are TGTGCCATCAGAGCACCAGGGATACGGCCTTACAATGAGCAGTTCTTC. The chain combines TRBV10-3 with TRBJ2-1; weak D call: TRBD1 (5 bases). The CDR3 totals 16 residues. V lost 6 bases to trimming and J lost 4 bases, with 19 bases between them. CDR1 and CDR2 from the germline V gene are ENHRY and SYGVKD.

At least ten counts were recorded for this clonotype. The chain has TRBV5-1 and TRBJ2-1, with 11 bases fitting TRBD2. Germline values: CDR1 SGHRS, CDR2 YFSETQ. The CDR3 loop spans 16 amino acids. V dropped 4 bases and J dropped 8; count of bases not matched to a gene: 11. DNA for the CDR3: TGCGCCAGCAGCCTAACCTTAGCGGGGGGGCAGGATGAGCAGTTCTTC. It encodes CASSLTLAGGQDEQFF.

At least ten counts were recorded for this clonotype. The CDR3 loop is CASSDSPSYEQYF. The CDR3 coding sequence is TGTGCCAGCAGTGACTCACCTTCCTACGAGCAGTACTTC. The gene calls are TRBV2 and TRBJ2-7; no clear D gene. With 3 bases removed from V and 1 base from J, the gap between germline ends came to 7 bases. Germline CDR1 and CDR2: SNHLY and FYNNEI. This CDR3 spans 13 amino acids.

This clonotype was seen at least ten times. The chain combines TRBV20-1 with TRBJ2-1; D gene ambiguous. Germline CDR1 and CDR2: DFQATT and SNEGSKA (reference sequence). The CDR3 contains 11 residues. Trimming stripped 0 bases from V and 8 bases from J, with 5 bases between. The CDR3 region is CSARDEDEQFF. The CDR3 DNA sequence: TGCAGTGCTAGAGATGAGGATGAGCAGTTCTTC.

About this clonotype: Because it lacks the conserved phenylalanine or tryptophan at the end, this CDR3 is likely a read error. V gene TRBV2 combines with J gene TRBJ2-5, with 8 nucleotides matching TRBD2. CDR1 and CDR2 from the germline V gene are SNHLY and FYNNEI. The CDR3 is made up of 13 amino acids. The CDR3 spells CAGRRGGWETQYS. The CDR3 DNA follows: TGTGCCGGCAGGCGCGGGGGGTGGGAGACCCAGTACTCC.

This clonotype was observed at least ten times. The V gene is TRBV28, the J gene TRBJ1-6; 7 bases are shared with TRBD1. There are 16 residues in the CDR3. Per germline, CDR1 MDHEN and CDR2 SYDVKM. V was clipped by 6 bases and J by 7 bases; unmatched bases: 12. CDR3 in amino acids: CASREQRTGENSPLHF. DNA of the CDR3: TGTGCCAGCAGAGAGCAACGGACAGGAGAAAATTCACCCCTCCACTTT.

Ten or more counts support this clonotype. The chain joins TRBV4-1 to TRBJ2-5; D remains ambiguous. The CDR3 spans 16 residues. Per the germline V gene, CDR1 is MGHRA and CDR2 is YSYEKL. The germline V and J ends were trimmed by 0 bases and 5 bases, with 16 bases remaining between them. The CDR3 coding sequence is TGCGCCAGCAGCCAAGAGGTTGGGGTTCGTGGTGAGACCCAGTACTTC. Protein: CASSQEVGVRGETQYF.

This clonotype was recorded at least ten times. V usage is TRBV2 and J usage is TRBJ1-2, with 8 bases that match TRBD1. The CDR3 extends over 14 amino acids. J lost 3 bases, V lost 4 bases, and 4 bases had no gene match. The germline gives CDR1 SNHLY, CDR2 FYNNEI. The CDR3 DNA reads as TGTGCCAGCAGTGGGACAGGGTTGGACTATGGCTACACCTTC. Translated: CASSGTGLDYGYTF. Supplemented by reference TRBV2 and TRBJ1-2, the full variable domain reads EPEVTQTPSHQVTQMGQEVILRCVPISNHLYFYWYRQILGQKVEFLVSFYNNEISEKSEIFDDQFSVERPDGSNFTLKIRSTKLEDSAMYFCASSGTGLDYGYTFGSGTRLTVV.

This clonotype was recorded a few times. This sequence may be a read error, since a much larger clone differs from it by one base. The chain links TRBV14 to TRBJ2-7, with 9 positions matching TRBD2. The V gene's germline CDR1 is SGHDN and CDR2 FVKESK. The CDR3 sequence is 16 residues long. The CDR3 region is CASSAGGTVKGLAVCV. In DNA form, the CDR3 reads TGTGCCAGCAGCGCAGGTGGGACAGTGAAGGGACTAGCAGTCTGCGTC.

This clonotype was observed many times. The chain is built from TRBV29-1 and TRBJ2-7; 11 nucleotides match TRBD1. The CDR3 has 14 residues. Germline V gives CDR1 SQVTM, CDR2 ANQGSEA. V trimming: 4 bases; J trimming: 4 bases; junction bases outside the gene matches: 6. As DNA, the CDR3 is TGCAGCGTTGCGTCGGACAGGGGGCTGTACGAGCAGTACTTC. Translated: CSVASDRGLYEQYF.

This clonotype was seen repeatedly, ten times or more. The chain joins TRBV2 to TRBJ2-1, with D possibly TRBD1 on 8 matching bases. Germline V gene sequence: CDR1 SNHLY, CDR2 FYNNEI. The CDR3 length is 16 residues. The V and J ends lost 6 bases and 4 bases respectively, with 19 bases between them. The CDR3 region has the DNA TGTGCCAGCAGGGCGACAGGGGAGGGGGGATACAATGAGCAGTTCTTC. Translated: CASRATGEGGYNEQFF.

This clonotype was recorded at least ten times. The chain is built from TRBV11-2 and TRBJ1-4; D not certain. Germline loops: CDR1 SGHAT, CDR2 FQNNGV. The CDR3 runs to 14 residues. V lost 4 bases, J lost 0 bases, and 6 bases lay in between. Here the CDR3 DNA reads TGTGCCAGCAGCTCGCGGTCAACTAATGAAAAACTGTTTTTT. Protein sequence: CASSSRSTNEKLFF.

This clonotype appeared many times. The V call is TRBV20-1, the J call TRBJ2-3; TRBD2 matches 7 bases. J was trimmed by 2 bases and V by 3 bases; bases with no gene match: 8. The CDR3 is 15 amino acids. Germline values: CDR1 DFQATT, CDR2 SNEGSKA (reference sequence). CDR3 nucleotide sequence: TGCAGTGCTAGGCACCTAGCGGAGTCCACAGATACGCAGTATTTT. Encoded protein: CSARHLAESTDTQYF.

This clonotype was picked up a small number of times. The chain joins TRBV18 to TRBJ1-3, with 7 bases lining up with TRBD1. Germline V gives CDR1 KGHSH, CDR2 LQKENI. The junction had 11 bases not matched to a gene; V was cut back by 4 bases and J by 8 bases. This CDR3 spans 15 amino acids. CDR3 region: CASSRDRDPGDTIYF. In DNA, the CDR3 is TGTGCCAGCTCACGAGACAGGGACCCCGGGGACACCATATATTTT.

At least ten counts were recorded for this clonotype. The V and J genes are TRBV19 and TRBJ1-2, with a tentative D call TRBD1 (6 bases). Germline values: CDR1 LNHDA, CDR2 SQIVND (reference sequence). Trimming took 0 bases from V and 7 from J, leaving 9 bases between them. There are 13 residues in the CDR3. CDR3 nucleotides: TGTGCCAGTAGTATAGATGGGGGCGGTGGCTACACCTTC. Amino acids: CASSIDGGGGYTF.

A remark on this clonotype: This CDR3 is missing its conserved last phenylalanine or tryptophan, likely due to a read error. The rearrangement links TRBV30 to TRBJ2-5, with 10 bases fitting TRBD2. V shed 5 bases, J shed 2 bases, and the junction held 8 bases outside the gene matches. The germline V gene encodes CDR1 GTSNPN and CDR2 SVGIG (reference sequence). The CDR3 runs to 15 residues. The DNA of the CDR3 is TGTGCCTGGCGAAGAGGACTAGCGGATCAAGAGACCCAGTACCTC. As protein: CAWRRGLADQETQYL.

This clonotype appeared many times. CDR3 amino acids: CSVEDEGQEQYF. The CDR3 DNA reads as TGCAGCGTTGAAGATGAAGGGCAAGAGCAGTACTTC. The V call is TRBV29-1, the J call TRBJ2-7; D uncertain. V was shortened by 0 bases and J by 7 bases, with 10 bases between the two germline ends. There are 12 residues in the CDR3. Germline loops: CDR1 SQVTM, CDR2 ANQGSEA.

This clonotype was recorded at least ten times. The genes are TRBV12-3 or TRBV12-4 and TRBJ2-3, with D unresolved. This CDR3 has 12 amino acids. V was pared by 7 bases and J by 6 bases, with 11 bases between. CDR3 protein: CASTPTSDTQYF. DNA for the CDR3: TGTGCCAGCACCCCGACTTCGGATACGCAGTATTTT.

About this clonotype itself: Possible read error: a much larger clone is one base away. The rearrangement links TRBV10-2 to TRBJ1-5; D gene unclear. Deletions cut 5 bases from V and 7 bases from J, with 15 bases between. The CDR3 spans 14 residues. Germline V gene sequence: CDR1 WSHSY, CDR2 SAAADI. CDR3 loop: CASSPSRRSQPQHF. CDR3 DNA sequence: TGCGCCAGCAGTCCCAGTAGGAGGTCGCAGCCCCAGCATTTT.